What follows are 9 T cell receptor beta chains derived from one specimen sequenced in a study of T cells after yellow fever vaccination. TCRdb recomputed calls from the 5' RACE reads with MiXCR, one row per CDR3 protein. Of around 330,000 distinct CDR3 sequences in the sample, 3% to 4.5% were seen once. This specimen was PBMCs, taken on the day of the yellow fever booster vaccination. All receptors derive from a man younger than 35 who received the YFV17D yellow fever vaccine.

This clonotype was detected many times. This chain links TRBV5-5 with TRBJ2-3; TRBD1 matches 11 bases. J was trimmed by 5 bases and V by 4 bases; bases with no gene match: 6. The germline gives CDR1 SGHKS, CDR2 YYEKEE (reference sequence). There are 15 residues in the CDR3. CDR3: CASSPRTGGEDTQYF. In DNA form, the CDR3 reads TGTGCCAGCAGCCCGAGGACAGGGGGCGAAGATACGCAGTATTTT.

The rearrangement joins TRBV5-1 to TRBJ1-6; tentative D call: TRBD1 (5 bases). This CDR3 has 16 amino acids. Trimming took off 0 bases at V and 6 bases at J, with 13 bases between the two ends. The germline gives CDR1 SGHRS, CDR2 YFSETQ. The CDR3 is CASSLVSGTVNSPLHF. The CDR3 coding sequence is TGCGCCAGCAGCTTGGTTTCCGGGACGGTTAATTCACCCCTCCACTTT.

The chain is built from TRBV19 and TRBJ2-2; D is unresolved. The V end was cut by 6 bases, the J end by 5 bases, with 10 bases between. Germline V gene data show CDR1 as LNHDA and CDR2 as SQIVND (reference sequence). This CDR3 region has 13 residues. DNA of the CDR3: TGTGCCAGTAGCCCTCAGTGGACCGGGGAGCTGTTTTTT. Its translation is CASSPQWTGELFF.

This clonotype was counted a few times. The V and J genes are TRBV6-5 and TRBJ1-2, with D maybe TRBD1 (5 bases). The length of the CDR3 is 12 residues. Germline V gene lookup returns CDR1 MNHEY and CDR2 SVGAGI. V lost 6 bases, J lost 4 bases, and 9 bases lay in between. The CDR3 reads CASSDSFYGYTF. The CDR3 DNA sequence: TGTGCCAGCAGCGACAGCTTCTATGGCTACACCTTC.

This clonotype was counted at least ten times. The J gene is TRBJ2-7, the V gene TRBV2, with D perhaps given as TRBD1 or TRBD2 (5 bases each). The CDR3 has 13 amino acids. Looked up from germline, CDR1 is SNHLY and CDR2 is FYNNEI. The V and J ends lost 7 bases and 2 bases respectively, with 12 bases between them. For the CDR3, the DNA is TGTGCCAGCACTGGCCCGGGGCCCTACGAGCAGTACTTC. Translated, it gives CASTGPGPYEQYF.

In this sample, this clonotype turned up many times. The V call is TRBV18, the J call TRBJ2-5, with a weak D call TRBD2 (5 bases). V was pared by 6 bases and J by 0 bases, with 14 bases between. The V gene's germline CDR1 is KGHSH and CDR2 LQKENI. The CDR3 is 15 amino acids. The CDR3: CASSRADLYQETQYF. CDR3 sequence (DNA): TGTGCCAGCTCCCGAGCGGATTTGTACCAAGAGACCCAGTACTTC.

The gene calls are TRBV6-4 and TRBJ1-2; D gene ambiguous. The CDR3 runs 12 residues. Trimming pared 5 bases from V and 4 bases from J, leaving 8 bases between. Germline V lookup: CDR1 MRHNA, CDR2 SNTAGT. The DNA for the CDR3 is TGTGCCAGCAGTTCTTACGGCTATGGCTACACCTTC. This translates into CASSSYGYGYTF.

This clonotype was seen repeatedly, ten times or more. This chain uses TRBV7-2 with TRBJ1-4; 10 nucleotides match TRBD1. The CDR3 spans 18 residues. The ends lost 2 bases at V and 2 bases at J; junction bases unmatched: 8. Per the germline V gene, CDR1 is SGHTA and CDR2 is FQGNSA. CDR3 loop: CASSLRRQGALTNEKLFF. In nucleotides, the CDR3 is TGTGCCAGCAGCTTAAGGAGACAGGGGGCGCTTACTAATGAAAAACTGTTTTTT.

In this sample, this clonotype turned up many times. This sequence joins TRBV5-1 and TRBJ1-6; D is perhaps TRBD1 (6 bases). CDR3 length equals 15 residues. Germline V gives CDR1 SGHRS, CDR2 YFSETQ. Trimming took 4 bases from V and 10 from J, leaving 18 bases between them. The CDR3, as DNA: TGCGCCAGCAGCCCACAGGGCCTGGGACAATCACCCCTCCACTTT. Residues: CASSPQGLGQSPLHF. Combining the CDR3 with reference TRBV5-1 and TRBJ1-6 gives the whole variable domain KAGVTQTPRYLIKTRGQQVTLSCSPISGHRSVSWYQQTPGQGLQFLFEYFSETQRNKGNFPGRFSGRQFSNSRSEMNVSTLELGDSALYLCASSPQGLGQSPLHFGNGTRLTVT.